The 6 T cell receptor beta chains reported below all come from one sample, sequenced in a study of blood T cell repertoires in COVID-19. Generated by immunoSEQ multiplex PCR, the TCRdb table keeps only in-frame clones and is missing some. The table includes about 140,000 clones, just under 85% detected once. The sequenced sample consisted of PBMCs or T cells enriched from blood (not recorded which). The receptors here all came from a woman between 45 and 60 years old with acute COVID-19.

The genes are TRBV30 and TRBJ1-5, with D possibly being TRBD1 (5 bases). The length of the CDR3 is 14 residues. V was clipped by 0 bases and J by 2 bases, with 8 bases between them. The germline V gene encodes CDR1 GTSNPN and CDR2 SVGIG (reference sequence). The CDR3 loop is CAWSVPRGNQPQHF. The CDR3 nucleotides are TGTGCCTGGAGTGTCCCCAGGGGCAATCAGCCCCAGCATTTT. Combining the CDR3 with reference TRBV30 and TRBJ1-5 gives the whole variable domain SQTIHQWPATLVQPVGSPLSLECTVEGTSNPNLYWYRQAAGRGLQLLFYSVGIGQISSEVPQNLSASRPQDRQFILSSKKLLLSDSGFYLCAWSVPRGNQPQHFGDGTRLSIL.

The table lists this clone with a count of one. The CDR3 DNA follows: TGTGCCAGCAGCAAGGGGTATGACGGGACTAGCGGGAGAACTGCTGGGGCCAACGTCCTGACTTTC. Amino acids: CASSKGYDGTSGRTAGANVLTF. The chain joins TRBV14 to TRBJ2-6; 14 bases fit TRBD2. There are 22 residues in the CDR3. V was clipped by 5 bases and J by 2 bases; unmatched bases: 17. Germline V gene lookup returns CDR1 SGHDN and CDR2 FVKESK.

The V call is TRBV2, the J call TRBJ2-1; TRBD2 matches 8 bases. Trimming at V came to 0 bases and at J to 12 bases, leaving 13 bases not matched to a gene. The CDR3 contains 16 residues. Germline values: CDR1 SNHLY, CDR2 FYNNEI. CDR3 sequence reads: CASSEAGGTRSSTQFF. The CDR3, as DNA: TGTGCCAGCAGTGAAGCAGGCGGGACTAGATCGTCTACGCAGTTCTTC.

Here the CDR3 reads CASSREGNSNQPQHF. As DNA, the CDR3 is TGTGCCAGCAGCCGAGAGGGCAATAGCAATCAGCCCCAGCATTTT. The chain joins TRBV7-9 to TRBJ1-5; D unclear. V lost 5 bases to trimming and J lost 0 bases, with 11 bases between them. The CDR3 length is 15 residues. CDR1 and CDR2 (germline): SEHNR, FQNEAQ (reference sequence).

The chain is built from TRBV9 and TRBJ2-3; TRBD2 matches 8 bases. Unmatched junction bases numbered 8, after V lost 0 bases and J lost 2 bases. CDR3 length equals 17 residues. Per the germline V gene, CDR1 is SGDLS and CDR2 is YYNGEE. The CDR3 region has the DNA TGTGCCAGCAGCGTAGAGGTCTTAGCGGGACCCACAGATACGCAGTATTTT. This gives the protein CASSVEVLAGPTDTQYF.

The DNA of the CDR3 is TGTGCCAGCAGACAGGACAGGTCGCGGGGAAACACCATATATTTT. Encoded protein: CASRQDRSRGNTIYF. The V gene is TRBV6-5, the J gene TRBJ1-3, with 7 bases that match TRBD1. Trimming took 6 bases from V and 4 from J; bases not matched to a gene: 9. The CDR3 sequence is 15 residues long. Germline CDR1 MNHEY, CDR2 SVGAGI.